This T cell receptor (beta chain) was sequenced during a study of shared clonotypes between healthy human individuals. V lost 4 bases and J lost 6; bases outside the gene matches: 7. Germline loops: CDR1 SGHVS, CDR2 FQNEAQ. The CDR3 is made up of 15 amino acids. Profiling relied on immunoSEQ multiplex PCR, and the TCRdb table lists in-frame clones only, not all of them. The sample lists roughly 500,000 clones, around 96% occurring once. The TCR was taken from a woman in her twenties or thirties in good health. The J gene is TRBJ2-7, the V gene TRBV7-8, with 12 bases identical to TRBD1. The sample comprised naive CD4+ T cells sorted from blood. Sample subset: CD45RA+ positively selected. The CDR3 loop is CASSSYRDRGPEQYF. CDR3 bases: TGTGCCAGCAGCTCGTACCGGGACAGGGGGCCCGAGCAGTACTTC. The variable domain in full, with the rest retrieved from reference TRBV7-8 and TRBJ2-7, is GAGVSQSPRYKVAKRGQDVALRCDPISGHVSLFWYQQALGQGPEFLTYFQNEAQLDKSGLPSDRFFAERPEGSVSTLKIQRTQQEDSAVYLCASSSYRDRGPEQYFGPGTRLTVT.